This T cell receptor beta chain is drawn from a study of CD8 T cells in ankylosing spondylitis. Study-level findings and limits: One TCR beta motif, made up of under ten highly homologous variants, appeared characteristic of ankylosing spondylitis blood. Disease-linked clones displayed a CD8+ phenotype and appeared relatively rarely in peripheral blood.

In this sample, this clonotype turned up a few times. Its matching antigen is unknown. TCRdb passed the 5' RACE reads through MiXCR, listing each CDR3 protein once. The data contain about 460,000 distinct CDR3 sequences, about 5.7% of them singletons. The V end lost 5 bases, the J end lost 7 bases, and 21 bases lay between the germline ends. Germline V gene lookup returns CDR1 MNHEY and CDR2 SMNVEV (reference sequence). The CDR3 spans 16 residues. The V gene is TRBV27, the J gene TRBJ2-1, with D possibly being TRBD2 (5 bases). This clonotype was sampled from a male donor with ankylosing spondylitis. The sequenced material came from blood, either unsorted or a sorted T cell fraction (not recorded which). For the CDR3, the DNA is TGTGCCAGCAGTCCCCTCATCGGGATTTACGGAAATGAGCAGTTCTTC. Translated, it gives CASSPLIGIYGNEQFF.